What follows is one T cell receptor beta chain and its context. Under the authors' procedure: Amplification of reference gene primers was used by the study to estimate nucleated cell counts. Measured with immunoSEQ multiplex PCR; TCRdb has only the in-frame clones, and not every one. V, J and clone size reflect that table, while D and trimming were determined from the DNA. The sample lists 35,000 to 45,000 clones, 88% occurring once. Losses at the gene ends were 6 bases for V and 11 bases for J; bases not matched to a gene: 14. The germline V gene has CDR1 KGHSH and CDR2 LQKENI. CDR3 length equals 14 residues. The data were taken from a study of blood T cell repertoires in COVID-19. Study context: Both acute and convalescent COVID-19 samples were obtained from the United States, Italy and Spain. T cells, B-cell-depleted T cells, or PBMCs supplied cDNA or gDNA.

This TCR was recovered from a man between 65 and 85 years old with acute or convalescent COVID-19. The V and J genes are TRBV18 and TRBJ1-1; 8 nucleotides match TRBD1. The sequenced sample was peripheral blood. CDR3: CASSEGQAASSAFF. DNA of the CDR3: TGTGCCAGCTCGGAGGGACAGGCCGCCTCGTCGGCTTTCTTT.